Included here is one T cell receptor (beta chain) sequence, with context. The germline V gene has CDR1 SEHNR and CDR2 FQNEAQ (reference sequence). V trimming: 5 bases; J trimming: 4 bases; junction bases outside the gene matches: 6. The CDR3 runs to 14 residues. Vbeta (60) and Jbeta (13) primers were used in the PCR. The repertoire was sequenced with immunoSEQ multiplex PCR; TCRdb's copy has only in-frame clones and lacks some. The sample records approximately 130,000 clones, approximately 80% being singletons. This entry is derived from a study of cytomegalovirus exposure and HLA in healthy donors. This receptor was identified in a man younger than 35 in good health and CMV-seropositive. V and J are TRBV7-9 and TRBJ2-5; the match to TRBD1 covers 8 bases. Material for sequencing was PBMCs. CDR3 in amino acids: CASSTQGTGETQYF. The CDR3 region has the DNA TGTGCCAGCAGCACACAGGGGACAGGAGAGACCCAGTACTTC.